These T cell receptor beta chains were read from a single sample in a study of blood T cell repertoires in COVID-19. Libraries were prepared by immunoSEQ multiplex PCR; TCRdb keeps only in-frame clonotypes and omits some of them. Here the sample spans just over 300,000 clones, just under 90% being singletons. Sequences were obtained from peripheral blood. Receptor source: a woman aged 25 to 39 with COVID-19, enrolled during active disease. CDR3s include the opening cysteine and the closing phenylalanine or tryptophan. Fields, in order: clone size, V gene, J gene, D gene, CDR3 DNA, CDR3 protein. D genes are given only for firm matches. Clone size, where shown, is once, few, many, or a class for clones that have expanded.

abundance: .
v_gene: TRBV28
j_gene: TRBJ1-5
d_gene: TRBD1
CDR3nt: TGTGCCAGCAGTTTGGAACGGGGACAGGCGCGGAGCAATCAGCCCCAGCATTTT
CDR3aa: CASSLERGQARSNQPQHF

abundance: .
v_gene: TRBV19
j_gene: TRBJ1-1
d_gene: .
CDR3nt: TGTGCCAGTAGTATAAGAACAGGAATGAACACTGAAGCTTTCTTT
CDR3aa: CASSIRTGMNTEAFF

abundance: .
v_gene: TRBV6-5
j_gene: TRBJ2-5
d_gene: .
CDR3nt: TGTGCCAGCAGTTACTCGTTCGGGGGTGGAGAGACCCAGTACTTC
CDR3aa: CASSYSFGGGETQYF

abundance: .
v_gene: TRBV30
j_gene: TRBJ2-2
d_gene: .
CDR3nt: TGTGCCTGGAGTAGGCAGGCAACCGGGGAGCTGTTTTTT
CDR3aa: CAWSRQATGELFF

abundance: .
v_gene: TRBV5-1
j_gene: TRBJ2-3
d_gene: TRBD2
CDR3nt: TGCGCCAGCAGCTTCGAACTAGCGGGGATGGATACGCAGTATTTT
CDR3aa: CASSFELAGMDTQYF

abundance: .
v_gene: TRBV7-9
j_gene: TRBJ2-7
d_gene: TRBD2
CDR3nt: TGTGCCAGCAGCTTGTCTAGCGGGGGGCTTACCTCCTACGAGCAGTACTTC
CDR3aa: CASSLSSGGLTSYEQYF

abundance: .
v_gene: TRBV28
j_gene: TRBJ1-2
d_gene: .
CDR3nt: TGTGCCAGCAGTTTAGCCGGGTTTAGCTATGGCTACACCTTC
CDR3aa: CASSLAGFSYGYTF

abundance: .
v_gene: TRBV28
j_gene: TRBJ1-1
d_gene: .
CDR3nt: TGTGCCAGCAGCTTAATAGGACAGGAAGCTTTCTTT
CDR3aa: CASSLIGQEAFF

abundance: .
v_gene: TRBV6-5
j_gene: TRBJ1-1
d_gene: .
CDR3nt: TGTGCCACATCAGACACCCAGAACACTGAAGCTTTCTTT
CDR3aa: CATSDTQNTEAFF

abundance: .
v_gene: TRBV3-1/TRBV3-2
j_gene: TRBJ1-2
d_gene: TRBD1
CDR3nt: TGTGCCAGCAGCCAACAGGGGGAGTCTGGGGGCTACACCTTC
CDR3aa: CASSQQGESGGYTF

abundance: once
v_gene: TRBV5-1
j_gene: TRBJ1-2
d_gene: .
CDR3nt: TGCGCCAGCAGCTCGCCCCCCGAGGGCTATGGCTACACCTTC
CDR3aa: CASSSPPEGYGYTF

abundance: many
v_gene: TRBV2
j_gene: TRBJ1-1
d_gene: .
CDR3nt: TGTGCCAGCAGTGAGGGCTTTGAAGCTTTCTTT
CDR3aa: CASSEGFEAFF

abundance: .
v_gene: TRBV3-1/TRBV3-2
j_gene: TRBJ2-6
d_gene: .
CDR3nt: TGTGCCAGCAGCCAACTCGGACTGACCTCTGGGGCCAACGTCCTGACTTTC
CDR3aa: CASSQLGLTSGANVLTF

abundance: .
v_gene: TRBV5-1
j_gene: TRBJ2-3
d_gene: TRBD1
CDR3nt: TGCGCCAGCAGCTTGCCGGGACAGGGGACAGATACGCAGTATTTT
CDR3aa: CASSLPGQGTDTQYF

abundance: .
v_gene: TRBV7-3
j_gene: TRBJ2-3
d_gene: TRBD2
CDR3nt: TGTGCCAGCAGCTTGGGAGCGGGAACAGATACGCAGTATTTT
CDR3aa: CASSLGAGTDTQYF

abundance: .
v_gene: TRBV29-1
j_gene: TRBJ1-3
d_gene: TRBD1
CDR3nt: TGCAGCGTTGAACTCCGGGACAGATCCCCTTTTTTCTCTGGAAACACCATATATTTT
CDR3aa: CSVELRDRSPFFSGNTIYF

abundance: .
v_gene: TRBV7-2
j_gene: TRBJ2-3
d_gene: TRBD1
CDR3nt: TGTGCCAGCAACACCTACGGGACAGGCTTCACAGATACGCAGTATTTT
CDR3aa: CASNTYGTGFTDTQYF

abundance: .
v_gene: TRBV24-1
j_gene: TRBJ2-5
d_gene: .
CDR3nt: TGTGCCACCAGTGATTTGTGGTTCGGCCAGGAAGAGACCCAGTACTTC
CDR3aa: CATSDLWFGQEETQYF

abundance: .
v_gene: TRBV2
j_gene: TRBJ1-2
d_gene: .
CDR3nt: TGTGCCAGCAGTGAGGAACAGGGCCTAGAGGGCTACACCTTC
CDR3aa: CASSEEQGLEGYTF

abundance: .
v_gene: TRBV18
j_gene: TRBJ2-2
d_gene: .
CDR3nt: TGTGCCAGCTCCAGAGAGGGCTCCGGGGAGCTGTTTTTT
CDR3aa: CASSREGSGELFF

abundance: .
v_gene: TRBV4-1
j_gene: TRBJ2-5
d_gene: .
CDR3nt: TGCGCCAGCAGCCAAGATAATTCGGGGTGGGAGACCCAGTACTTC
CDR3aa: CASSQDNSGWETQYF

abundance: once
v_gene: TRBV27
j_gene: TRBJ1-6
d_gene: TRBD1
CDR3nt: TGTGCCAGCAGTCTAGTTGGAGGGTTCACAGGGGACAATTCACCCCTCCACTTT
CDR3aa: CASSLVGGFTGDNSPLHF

abundance: .
v_gene: TRBV24-1
j_gene: TRBJ1-1
d_gene: .
CDR3nt: TGTGCCACCAGTGAAGGGGGATTGATGAACACTGAAGCTTTCTTT
CDR3aa: CATSEGGLMNTEAFF

abundance: .
v_gene: TRBV9
j_gene: TRBJ2-1
d_gene: .
CDR3nt: TGTGCCAGCAGCCCCTTTGGGGGGACTCTCTCCTACAATGAGCAGTTCTTC
CDR3aa: CASSPFGGTLSYNEQFF

abundance: .
v_gene: TRBV19
j_gene: TRBJ1-2
d_gene: .
CDR3nt: TGTGCCACCAGGGAACTCTCTAACTATGGCTACACCTTC
CDR3aa: CATRELSNYGYTF

abundance: .
v_gene: TRBV3-1/TRBV3-2
j_gene: TRBJ1-2
d_gene: .
CDR3nt: TGTGCCAGCAGCCAAGAAAAAAGGGGTCAAGAGACCTTC
CDR3aa: CASSQEKRGQETF

abundance: .
v_gene: TRBV28
j_gene: TRBJ1-3
d_gene: TRBD1
CDR3nt: TGTGCCAGCAGTTTATTTACAGGGGGCACTGGAAACACCATATATTTT
CDR3aa: CASSLFTGGTGNTIYF

abundance: .
v_gene: TRBV28
j_gene: TRBJ2-5
d_gene: .
CDR3nt: TGTGCCAGCGGGAGTGGGGGGGGCATGCAAGAGACCCAGTACTTC
CDR3aa: CASGSGGGMQETQYF

abundance: .
v_gene: TRBV18
j_gene: TRBJ2-7
d_gene: TRBD2
CDR3nt: TGTGCCAGCTCACCGGCCCCGGGGGGGCAGACTTACGAGCAGTACTTC
CDR3aa: CASSPAPGGQTYEQYF

abundance: .
v_gene: TRBV28
j_gene: TRBJ1-5
d_gene: TRBD1
CDR3nt: TGTGCCAGCAGTCCCGACACGCGGACAGGGGGTATTCAGCCCCAGCATTTT
CDR3aa: CASSPDTRTGGIQPQHF

abundance: .
v_gene: TRBV6-1
j_gene: TRBJ1-1
d_gene: .
CDR3nt: TGTGCCAGCAGTGAAGACAGACCAGATGAAGCTTTCTTT
CDR3aa: CASSEDRPDEAFF

abundance: .
v_gene: TRBV6-8
j_gene: TRBJ2-2
d_gene: TRBD1
CDR3nt: TGTGCCAGCAGTTACTCGCAAGGCAGGGGGCCGCGTCGCACCGGGGAGCTGTTTTTT
CDR3aa: CASSYSQGRGPRRTGELFF

abundance: once
v_gene: TRBV10-1
j_gene: TRBJ1-5
d_gene: .
CDR3nt: TGCGCCAGCAGTGAGTCAGGGGATGGGACACAGCCCCAGCATTTT
CDR3aa: CASSESGDGTQPQHF